The rows below give T cell receptor beta chains drawn from one sample of a study of OX40 agonist ivuxolimab in advanced cancers. Clones were sequenced by immunoSEQ multiplex PCR, and TCRdb holds only the in-frame ones, with some missing. The repertoire holds fewer than 55,000 clones, 85% to 90% seen once, with about a tenth in the top ten. The sequenced sample was CD4+ or CD8+ T cells sorted from blood, obtained in a trial of the OX40 agonist ivuxolimab. These receptors all stem from an adult with an advanced solid tumor such as melanoma, head and neck, liver or kidney cancer. Both conserved end residues are part of each CDR3. A D gene is named only where the DNA matches it firmly. Size tells how often a clone was seen (once, few, many) or the class of an expanded clone, and some rows leave it out.

>NA|NA|13|TRBV7-9|TRBJ1-4
CASSPLDNEKLFF
TGTGCCAGCAGCCCCCTGGATAATGAAAAACTGTTTTTT
>NA|few|18|TRBV27|TRBJ1-2
CASSLKGVGGPLNYGYTF
TGTGCCAGCAGTTTGAAGGGGGTAGGGGGGCCCCTTAACTATGGCTACACCTTC
>TRBD2|NA|16|TRBV29-1|TRBJ2-1
CSVNPAGGPSYNEQFF
TGCAGCGTTAACCCGGCGGGAGGGCCCTCATACAATGAGCAGTTCTTC
>TRBD2|NA|14|TRBV6-5|TRBJ2-5
CASSYGRARETQYF
TGTGCCAGCAGTTACGGGAGGGCCCGGGAGACCCAGTACTTC
>TRBD2|NA|15|TRBV15|TRBJ2-7
CATRTRSGTSYEQYF
TGTGCCACCAGGACTCGTAGCGGGACCTCCTACGAGCAGTACTTC
>TRBD2|NA|19|TRBV4-3|TRBJ2-2
CASSPEILAGGPGTGELFF
TGCGCCAGCAGCCCCGAGATTCTAGCGGGGGGTCCGGGAACCGGGGAGCTGTTTTTT
>TRBD1|NA|16|TRBV9|TRBJ2-5
CASSVDRGRGGETQYF
TGTGCCAGCAGCGTAGACAGGGGGCGAGGAGGGGAGACCCAGTACTTC
>NA|few|15|TRBV13|TRBJ2-5
CASSSPIQAEETQYF
TGTGCCAGCAGCTCCCCGATCCAAGCAGAGGAGACCCAGTACTTC
>TRBD1|NA|17|TRBV30|TRBJ1-2
CAWILRDRGYPAYGYTF
TGTGCCTGGATCCTCCGGGACAGGGGGTACCCTGCCTATGGCTACACCTTC
>NA|NA|13|TRBV19|TRBJ2-5
CASRARAKETQYF
TGTGCCAGTCGGGCAAGGGCAAAAGAGACCCAGTACTTC
>NA|NA|18|TRBV14|TRBJ1-3
CASSQDSRARVYGNTIYF
TGTGCCAGCAGCCAAGATTCGAGGGCACGAGTATATGGAAACACCATATATTTT
>TRBD1|NA|16|TRBV5-4|TRBJ1-2
CASSLGTSSDRGGYTF
TGTGCCAGCAGCTTGGGGACAAGCTCTGACAGGGGCGGCTACACCTTC
>NA|NA|13|TRBV6-6|TRBJ1-1
CASLAGTRGEAFF
TGTGCCAGCCTCGCCGGGACCCGTGGTGAAGCTTTCTTT
>TRBD1|NA|14|TRBV2|TRBJ1-1
CARGGQVVNTEAFF
TGTGCCAGGGGGGGACAGGTGGTAAACACTGAAGCTTTCTTT
>TRBD1|NA|14|TRBV16|TRBJ1-5
CASSPTGGYQPQHF
TGTGCCAGCAGCCCAACAGGGGGATATCAGCCCCAGCATTTT
>TRBD1|NA|15|TRBV9|TRBJ1-3
CASSVSTGAGNTIYF
TGTGCCAGCAGCGTCTCTACAGGGGCTGGAAACACCATATATTTT
>NA|NA|15|TRBV4-3|TRBJ2-7
CASSSDQTGTYEQYF
TGCGCCAGCAGCTCAGATCAGACGGGAACCTACGAGCAGTACTTC
>NA|NA|14|TRBV7-8|TRBJ2-7
CASSLVVGGVEQYF
TGTGCCAGCAGCTTAGTGGTAGGCGGGGTAGAGCAGTACTTC
>NA|NA|16|TRBV15|TRBJ2-7
CATSRDRAAPPSEQYF
TGTGCCACCAGCAGAGATCGGGCGGCTCCCCCCTCCGAGCAGTACTTC
>TRBD2|NA|16|TRBV10-2|TRBJ2-3
CASKVVRAGGEDTQYF
TGCGCCAGCAAGGTCGTAAGAGCGGGAGGCGAAGATACGCAGTATTTT
>NA|once|14|TRBV19|TRBJ2-7
CASSLGLGSGEQYF
TGTGCCAGTAGTCTCGGGCTGGGATCCGGAGAGCAGTACTTC
>TRBD2|NA|14|TRBV2|TRBJ2-7
CASSFSGRSHEQYF
TGTGCCAGCAGTTTCAGCGGGAGGTCCCACGAGCAGTACTTC
>TRBD1|few|14|TRBV11-2|TRBJ2-4
CASTHRGNGNIQYF
TGTGCCAGCACCCACAGGGGGAATGGAAACATTCAGTACTTC
>TRBD2|NA|16|TRBV6-5|TRBJ2-1
CASSWGGLAAYNEQFF
TGTGCCAGCAGTTGGGGGGGACTAGCGGCTTACAATGAGCAGTTCTTC
>NA|NA|16|TRBV9|TRBJ1-1
CASSVGAGPMNTEAFF
TGTGCCAGCAGCGTAGGGGCAGGCCCCATGAACACTGAAGCTTTCTTT
>NA|NA|15|TRBV2|TRBJ1-5
CASIDHREGNQPQHF
TGTGCCAGCATTGACCATAGGGAAGGCAATCAGCCCCAGCATTTT
>NA|NA|15|TRBV4-3|TRBJ2-3
CASSQGVVRPDTQYF
TGCGCCAGCAGCCAAGGGGTCGTCAGGCCGGATACGCAGTATTTT
>NA|once|16|TRBV9|TRBJ2-1
CASSVEGSGHYNEQFF
TGTGCCAGCAGCGTAGAAGGAAGCGGGCATTACAATGAGCAGTTCTTC